Following are 27 T cell receptor beta chains from one sample sequenced in a study of PD-L1 blockade in urothelial cancer. Generated by immunoSEQ multiplex PCR, the TCRdb table keeps only in-frame clones and is missing some. Altogether 45,000 to 60,000 clones are present, about 87% being singletons, with the ten largest covering 5.8%. This material consisted of PBMCs, taken around atezolizumab (anti-PD-L1) treatment. These receptor sequences come from a man aged 40-50 years with urothelial cancer.

The chain combines TRBV4-3 with TRBJ2-1; 9 bases are shared with TRBD1. The CDR3 spans 13 residues. Germline lookup yields CDR1 LGHNA and CDR2 YSLEER. Trimming at V came to 0 bases and at J to 15 bases, leaving 6 bases not matched to a gene. The CDR3 region has the DNA TGCGCCAGCAGCCAAGATGGCGGACAGGGGTGGTTCTTC. Protein product: CASSQDGGQGWFF.

J is TRBJ1-3 and V is TRBV19; D unresolved. The CDR3 has 14 amino acids. Germline V gene lookup returns CDR1 LNHDA and CDR2 SQIVND (reference sequence). V lost 5 bases and J lost 2, with 10 bases in between. CDR3 region: CASSPPGTGNTIYF. The CDR3 DNA reads as TGTGCCAGTAGTCCCCCGGGGACTGGAAACACCATATATTTT.

This chain connects TRBV7-3 to TRBJ1-1, with D perhaps TRBD1 (6 bases). V was pared by 5 bases and J by 5 bases, with 18 bases between. Germline CDR1 reads SGHTA; CDR2 reads FQGTGA. This CDR3 spans 15 amino acids. The CDR3 sequence: CASSPGAPGGTEAFF. The CDR3, as DNA: TGTGCCAGCAGCCCAGGGGCCCCGGGGGGGACTGAAGCTTTCTTT.

The CDR3 region is CASSYLPGYEQYF. The CDR3 coding sequence is TGTGCCAGCAGTTATCTACCTGGCTACGAGCAGTACTTC. The rearrangement uses TRBV6-4 and TRBJ2-7; no clear D. The ends were cut back, 5 bases at V and 3 bases at J, with 11 bases in the middle. CDR1 is MRHNA and CDR2 is SNTAGT in the germline V gene. This CDR3 contains 13 residues.

The J gene is TRBJ2-7, the V gene TRBV21-1; TRBD2, as called in the table, went unchecked against the DNA. TRBV21-1 is a pseudogene locus. The CDR3 consists of 16 residues. CDR3 in DNA: TGTGCCAGCAGCTTTCAAGCGGGACACGCAAGAGACGAGCAGTACTTC. Protein product: CASSFQAGHARDEQYF.

The chain employs TRBV5-1 and TRBJ1-2; D is unresolved. The CDR3 consists of 15 residues. Germline V CDR1 and CDR2: SGHRS, YFSETQ. Trimming took off 0 bases at V and 4 bases at J, with 13 bases between the two ends. The CDR3: CASSLVGSGGYGYTF. CDR3 DNA: TGCGCCAGCAGCTTGGTAGGGAGTGGTGGCTATGGCTACACCTTC.

The rearrangement uses TRBV7-2 and TRBJ2-1; D is possibly TRBD2 (5 bases). The V and J ends lost 4 bases and 7 bases respectively, with 14 bases between them. Per germline, CDR1 SGHTA and CDR2 FQGNSA. The CDR3 runs 14 residues. CDR3 sequence (DNA): TGTGCCAGCAGCTCTCGGGTCGGCGGGAATGAGCAGTTCTTC. Its protein is CASSSRVGGNEQFF.

This clone has a single count. The chain recombines TRBV28 with TRBJ2-3; D possibly corresponds to TRBD1 (6 bases). Deletions cut 5 bases from V and 2 bases from J, with 17 bases between. The CDR3 totals 16 residues. Germline V gives CDR1 MDHEN, CDR2 SYDVKM. The DNA of the CDR3 is TGTGCCAGCAGTGAGGGGGACGGATTTAACACAGATACGCAGTATTTT. It specifies CASSEGDGFNTDTQYF.

V gene TRBV28 combines with J gene TRBJ1-1, with a weak D call TRBD1 (5 bases). This CDR3 region has 14 residues. Trimming took 4 bases from V and 1 from J, leaving 10 bases between them. Germline CDR1 reads MDHEN; CDR2 reads SYDVKM. The DNA for the CDR3 is TGTGCCAGCAGTTGGATACAGGAGAACACTGAAGCTTTCTTT. Residues: CASSWIQENTEAFF.

The rearrangement uses TRBV7-2 and TRBJ2-1; a possible D gene is TRBD1 (6 bases). Trimming left V 2 bases short and J 4 bases short, with 12 bases between. The CDR3 has 15 amino acids. CDR1 is SGHTA, CDR2 FQGNSA, per germline. CDR3 protein: CASSLKGGPYNEQFF. The CDR3 DNA is TGTGCCAGCAGCTTAAAAGGGGGACCTTACAATGAGCAGTTCTTC.

This clone came up once. The V and J genes are TRBV5-8 and TRBJ2-7; D not resolved. Germline CDR1 and CDR2: SGHTS and YDEGEE. Trimming cost V 0 bases and J 2 bases, with 9 bases left between them. This CDR3 is 14 amino acids long. Here the CDR3 DNA reads TGTGCCAGCAGCTTGGATGACTTAACCTACGAGCAGTACTTC. It codes for CASSLDDLTYEQYF.

The chain couples TRBV5-1 to TRBJ1-1; TRBD1 might be the D (5 bases). CDR3 length equals 13 residues. Trimming took off 5 bases at V and 3 bases at J, with 11 bases between the two ends. Germline CDR1 and CDR2: SGHRS and YFSETQ. The CDR3 sequence: CASRWGEDTEAFF. CDR3 DNA: TGCGCCAGCAGGTGGGGCGAGGACACTGAAGCTTTCTTT.

This clone has a handful of counts. The chain has TRBV5-1 and TRBJ1-1; 7 nucleotides line up with TRBD1. Germline V lookup: CDR1 SGHRS, CDR2 YFSETQ. V shed 2 bases and J 8 bases; nucleotides not matched to a gene: 12. This CDR3 region has 15 residues. The CDR3 coding sequence is TGCGCCAGCAGCTTCGACTACCCTGACAGGGACGAAGCTTTCTTT. This translates into CASSFDYPDRDEAFF.

This clone appeared a single time. The V and J genes are TRBV28 and TRBJ2-3; no reliable D call. In germline, CDR1 is MDHEN, CDR2 SYDVKM. Trimming cost V 8 bases and J 4 bases, with 7 bases left between them. CDR3 size: 11 residues. CDR3 nucleotides: TGTGCCAGCGGAGAGGCAGATACGCAGTATTTT. The encoded protein is CASGEADTQYF. The full variable domain, with the rest looked up from reference TRBV28 and TRBJ2-3, is DVKVTQSSRYLVKRTGEKVFLECVQDMDHENMFWYRQDPGLGLRLIYFSYDVKMKEKGDIPEGYSVSREKKERFSLILESASTNQTSMYLCASGEADTQYFGPGTRLTVL.

This rearrangement joins TRBV2 to TRBJ2-3; 11 nucleotides match TRBD2. Germline values: CDR1 SNHLY, CDR2 FYNNEI. The CDR3 totals 14 residues. V shed 8 bases, J shed 7 bases, and the junction held 8 bases outside the gene matches. The CDR3: CASLLAGALNTQYF. CDR3 nucleotides: TGTGCCAGCCTACTAGCGGGAGCTCTGAATACGCAGTATTTT.

The gene calls are TRBV5-1 and TRBJ2-3; 7 bases line up with TRBD2. The CDR3 totals 16 residues. J gave up 0 bases and V 0 bases, and 4 bases lay outside the gene matches. Germline CDR1 SGHRS, CDR2 YFSETQ. This CDR3 is CASSLGGLGSTDTQYF. The CDR3 coding sequence is TGCGCCAGCAGCTTGGGCGGACTAGGAAGCACAGATACGCAGTATTTT.

The chain uses TRBV20-1 and TRBJ2-5, with D unresolved. Deletions cut 3 bases from V and 7 bases from J, with 6 bases between. The germline V gene encodes CDR1 DFQATT and CDR2 SNEGSKA (reference sequence). The CDR3 is made up of 10 amino acids. Here the CDR3 DNA reads TGCAGTGCTAGTGCGGTGACCCAGTACTTC. It encodes CSASAVTQYF.

This clone was seen a handful of times. J is TRBJ2-4 and V is TRBV6-1; D perhaps matches TRBD1 (5 bases). The CDR3 consists of 14 residues. The germline CDR1 and CDR2 sequences are MNHNS and SASEGT. Trimming left V 7 bases short and J 2 bases short, with 12 bases between. CDR3 nucleotide sequence: TGTGCCAGCAACGATCCAGGGTCCAAAAACATTCAGTACTTC. This gives the protein CASNDPGSKNIQYF.

The chain carries TRBV9 and TRBJ2-5, with 8 positions matching TRBD2. The CDR3 is made up of 16 amino acids. V lost 3 bases to trimming and J lost 7 bases; unmatched junction nucleotides: 14. CDR1 and CDR2 (germline): SGDLS, YYNGEE. CDR3 in amino acids: CASSAAGGAYTGTQYF. The DNA for the CDR3 is TGTGCCAGCAGCGCAGCCGGGGGGGCTTACACGGGGACCCAGTACTTC.

The CDR3 DNA reads TGTGCCAGCAGCCGGGGGGGCGAGCAGTACTTC. It codes for CASSRGGEQYF. The chain has TRBV4-2 and TRBJ2-7, with TRBD2 matching over 7 bases. After removal of 4 bases from V and 6 bases from J, the junction contained 0 bases not matched to a gene. Germline lookup yields CDR1 LGHNA and CDR2 YNFKEQ. This CDR3 spans 11 amino acids.

This clone appeared a few times. The chain joins TRBV2 to TRBJ2-6; D not resolved. The CDR3 has 16 amino acids. With 3 bases removed from V and 0 bases from J, the gap between germline ends came to 9 bases. The germline gives CDR1 SNHLY, CDR2 FYNNEI. Here the CDR3 DNA reads TGTGCCAGCAGTGACCCTTTCCTCTCTGGGGCCAACGTCCTGACTTTC. It yields the protein CASSDPFLSGANVLTF.

This chain links TRBV28 with TRBJ2-3; 9 bases line up with TRBD2. Germline V gene data show CDR1 as MDHEN and CDR2 as SYDVKM. The V gene end was trimmed by 6 bases and the J gene end by 6 bases; junction bases not matched to a gene: 10. CDR3 length: 15 amino acids. The CDR3 nucleotides read TGTGCCAGCAGAACCTTAGCGGGAGTGGCGGATACGCAGTATTTT. It is translated as CASRTLAGVADTQYF. Variable domain in full (rest from reference TRBV28 and TRBJ2-3): DVKVTQSSRYLVKRTGEKVFLECVQDMDHENMFWYRQDPGLGLRLIYFSYDVKMKEKGDIPEGYSVSREKKERFSLILESASTNQTSMYLCASRTLAGVADTQYFGPGTRLTVL.

V and J are TRBV4-1 and TRBJ1-2; 9 positions agree with TRBD1. Trimming at V came to 4 bases and at J to 4 bases, leaving 10 bases not matched to a gene. Germline CDR1 reads MGHRA; CDR2 reads YSYEKL. The CDR3 spans 16 residues. DNA for the CDR3: TGCGCCAGCAGCCCATCCGGGACAGGGATCCTCTATGGCTACACCTTC. As protein: CASSPSGTGILYGYTF.

The chain joins TRBV27 to TRBJ1-1, with D unclear. CDR1 MNHEY and CDR2 SMNVEV come from the germline V gene (reference sequence). V shed 10 bases and J shed 0 bases, with 18 bases lying between them. This CDR3 region has 15 residues. The CDR3 nucleotides read TGTGCCACCAGAGAGGCACGGGGTCTGAACACTGAAGCTTTCTTT. It yields the protein CATREARGLNTEAFF.

The chain couples TRBV5-6 to TRBJ1-5, with 9 bases fitting TRBD1. The length of the CDR3 is 14 residues. The ends lost 3 bases at V and 3 bases at J; junction bases unmatched: 1. Germline V gene lookup returns CDR1 SGHDT and CDR2 YYEEEE. CDR3 DNA sequence: TGTGCCAGCAGCTGGACAGGGGACAATCAGCCCCAGCATTTT. Translated: CASSWTGDNQPQHF.

The V gene is TRBV28, the J gene TRBJ2-2; D possibly corresponds to TRBD2 (6 bases). CDR1 is MDHEN and CDR2 is SYDVKM in the germline V gene. The CDR3 is 14 amino acids. Trimming took off 2 bases at V and 5 bases at J, with 9 bases between the two ends. The CDR3 region is CASSLGGRTGELFF. The CDR3 DNA follows: TGTGCCAGCAGTTTAGGGGGGAGAACCGGGGAGCTGTTTTTT.

The chain is built from TRBV7-9 and TRBJ2-5, with TRBD1 matching 7 bases. J was trimmed by 3 bases and V by 5 bases; bases with no gene match: 9. CDR1 is SEHNR and CDR2 is FQNEAQ in the germline V gene (reference sequence). The CDR3 is 15 residues long. The CDR3 DNA reads as TGTGCCAGCAGCGCAGCCGAGACAGGGAAAGAGACCCAGTACTTC. Its translation: CASSAAETGKETQYF.